Sequencing of this T cell receptor beta chain was carried out in a study of cytotoxic CD8 clonotypes in ibrutinib-treated CLL. Whole-study results and caveats: Baseline clonality, higher than in age-matched healthy donors, tracked circulating CD8+ T-cell counts. At ibrutinib response, clonality increased, and at progression it declined back toward baseline.

Measured with immunoSEQ multiplex PCR; TCRdb has only the in-frame clones, and not every one. The table lists roughly 250,000 clones, roughly 70% of them singletons, with roughly 14% in the top ten. There are 17 residues in the CDR3. The J segment lost 6 bases and the V segment lost 3 bases, leaving 10 bases of the junction unmatched. Germline CDR1 is ENHRY and CDR2 is SYGVKD. On this clone itself: Its antigen is unknown.

The receptor comes from a human donor with chronic lymphocytic leukemia. The chain combines TRBV10-3 with TRBJ2-1, with 11 positions matching TRBD2. The specimen was PBMCs, collected after 24 months of ibrutinib treatment. CDR3 residues: CAISDLKGLAAGNEQFF. CDR3 nucleotide sequence: TGTGCCATCAGTGACCTAAAGGGACTAGCGGCGGGCAATGAGCAGTTCTTC.